This T cell receptor (beta chain) was profiled in a study of T cells in Graves' hyperthyroidism and ophthalmopathy. Study findings and constraints: Ophthalmopathy, which appeared later, was predicted by the model a median roughly 6.4 months before onset.

This clonotype came up many times. The target antigen is unknown. With 0 bases removed from V and 6 bases from J, the gap between germline ends came to 15 bases. Germline lookup yields CDR1 LGHNA and CDR2 YNFKEQ. The CDR3 is made up of 15 amino acids. RNA transcripts provided the source from which TCR beta CDR3 regions were amplified. Primed by the HTBI set, a first-round RT-PCR was run on the TCR CDR3. TCRdb re-analysed the multiplex PCR reads in MiXCR, keeping a single row per CDR3 protein. Here the sample spans hundreds of thousands of distinct CDR3 sequences, around 15% being singletons. This receptor was identified in a woman between 18 and 30 years old with Graves' hyperthyroidism. This chain joins TRBV4-2 and TRBJ2-7; possibly TRBD1 or TRBD2 for D (6 bases each). Sequences were obtained from blood. For the CDR3, the DNA is TGTGCCAGCAGCCAAGATAGAGTCAGGGGAGGCGAGCAGTACTTC. Translation gives CASSQDRVRGGEQYF.